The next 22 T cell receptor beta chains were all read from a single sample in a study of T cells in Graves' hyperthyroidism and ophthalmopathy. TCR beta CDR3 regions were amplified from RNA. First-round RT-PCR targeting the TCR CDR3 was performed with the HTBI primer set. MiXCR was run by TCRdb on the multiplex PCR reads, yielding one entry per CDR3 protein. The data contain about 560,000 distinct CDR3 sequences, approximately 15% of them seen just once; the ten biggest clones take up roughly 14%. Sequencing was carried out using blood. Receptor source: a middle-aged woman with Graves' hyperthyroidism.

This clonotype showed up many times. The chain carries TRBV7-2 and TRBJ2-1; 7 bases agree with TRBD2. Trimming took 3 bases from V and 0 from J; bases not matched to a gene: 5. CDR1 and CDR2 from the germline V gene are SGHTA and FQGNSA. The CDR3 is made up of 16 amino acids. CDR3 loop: CASSLTSPSSYNEQFF. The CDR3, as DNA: TGTGCCAGCAGCTTGACTAGCCCAAGCTCCTACAATGAGCAGTTCTTC.

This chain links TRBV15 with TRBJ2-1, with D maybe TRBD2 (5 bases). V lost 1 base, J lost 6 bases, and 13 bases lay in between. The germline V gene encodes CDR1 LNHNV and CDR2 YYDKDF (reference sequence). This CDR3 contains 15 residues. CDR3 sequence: CATSRGGRTLNEQFF. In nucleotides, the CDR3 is TGTGCCACCAGCAGAGGAGGGCGGACCCTCAATGAGCAGTTCTTC.

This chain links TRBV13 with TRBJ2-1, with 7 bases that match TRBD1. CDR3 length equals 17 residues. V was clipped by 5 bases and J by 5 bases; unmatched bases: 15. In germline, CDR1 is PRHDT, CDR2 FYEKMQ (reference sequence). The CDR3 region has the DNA TGTGCCAGCAGCCGCCGGGACAGCCCGACAAGAGACAATGAGCAGTTCTTC. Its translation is CASSRRDSPTRDNEQFF.

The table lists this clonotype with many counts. CDR3 coding DNA: TGCGCCAGCAGCGGGAGAGTGGGCACCGGGGAGCTGTTTTTT. Its protein product is CASSGRVGTGELFF. V and J are TRBV5-1 and TRBJ2-2; D perhaps matches TRBD2 (5 bases). The V end lost 4 bases, the J end lost 4 bases, and 11 bases lay between the germline ends. Per the germline V gene, CDR1 is SGHRS and CDR2 is YFSETQ. This CDR3 is built from 14 residues. The complete variable domain, with remaining parts taken from reference TRBV5-1 and TRBJ2-2, reads KAGVTQTPRYLIKTRGQQVTLSCSPISGHRSVSWYQQTPGQGLQFLFEYFSETQRNKGNFPGRFSGRQFSNSRSEMNVSTLELGDSALYLCASSGRVGTGELFFGEGSRLTVL.

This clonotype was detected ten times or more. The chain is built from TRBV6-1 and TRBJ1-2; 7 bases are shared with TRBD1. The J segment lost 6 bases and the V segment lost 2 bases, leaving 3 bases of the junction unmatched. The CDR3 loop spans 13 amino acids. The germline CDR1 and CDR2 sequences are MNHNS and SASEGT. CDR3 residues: CASSERQGHGYTF. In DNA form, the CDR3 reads TGTGCCAGCAGTGAAAGACAGGGTCATGGCTACACCTTC.

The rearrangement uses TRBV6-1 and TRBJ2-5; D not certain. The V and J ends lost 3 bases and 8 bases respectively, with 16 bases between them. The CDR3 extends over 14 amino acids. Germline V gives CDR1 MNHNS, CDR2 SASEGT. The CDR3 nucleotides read TGTGCCAGCAGTGAGTGGGGATCTGGCGGAACCCAGTACTTC. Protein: CASSEWGSGGTQYF.

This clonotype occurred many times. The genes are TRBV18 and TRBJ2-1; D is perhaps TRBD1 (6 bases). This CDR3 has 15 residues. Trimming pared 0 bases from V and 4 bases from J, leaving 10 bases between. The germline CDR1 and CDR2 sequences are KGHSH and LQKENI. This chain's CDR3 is CASSPPGTRYNEQFF. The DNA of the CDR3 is TGTGCCAGCTCACCACCCGGGACAAGATACAATGAGCAGTTCTTC.

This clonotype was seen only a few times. The DNA for the CDR3 is TGTGCCAGCTCACCAGGGACTCCTGAGGATACGCAGTATTTT. Protein product: CASSPGTPEDTQYF. The V and J genes are TRBV18 and TRBJ2-3, with a tentative D call TRBD2 (6 bases). Germline V CDR1 and CDR2: KGHSH, LQKENI. The CDR3 sequence is 14 residues long. With 2 bases removed from V and 6 bases from J, the gap between germline ends came to 12 bases.

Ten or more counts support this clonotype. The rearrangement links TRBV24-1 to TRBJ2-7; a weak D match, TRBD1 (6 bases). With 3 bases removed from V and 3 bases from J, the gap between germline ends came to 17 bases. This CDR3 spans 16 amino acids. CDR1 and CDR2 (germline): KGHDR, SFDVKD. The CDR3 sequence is CATSDLVTGHGYEQYF. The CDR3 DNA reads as TGTGCCACCAGTGATCTCGTCACGGGACACGGCTACGAGCAGTACTTC.

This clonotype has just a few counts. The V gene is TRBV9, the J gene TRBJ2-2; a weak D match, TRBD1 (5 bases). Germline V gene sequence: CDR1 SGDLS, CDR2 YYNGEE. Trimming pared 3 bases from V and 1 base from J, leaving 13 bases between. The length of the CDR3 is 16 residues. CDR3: CASSADRGMNTGELFF. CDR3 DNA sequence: TGTGCCAGCAGCGCAGATAGGGGAATGAACACCGGGGAGCTGTTTTTT.

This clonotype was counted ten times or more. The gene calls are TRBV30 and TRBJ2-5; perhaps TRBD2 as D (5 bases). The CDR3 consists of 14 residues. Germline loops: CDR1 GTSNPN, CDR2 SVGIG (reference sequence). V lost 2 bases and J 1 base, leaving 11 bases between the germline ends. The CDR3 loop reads CAWSSTAAQETQYF. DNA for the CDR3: TGTGCCTGGAGTTCTACAGCGGCCCAAGAGACCCAGTACTTC.

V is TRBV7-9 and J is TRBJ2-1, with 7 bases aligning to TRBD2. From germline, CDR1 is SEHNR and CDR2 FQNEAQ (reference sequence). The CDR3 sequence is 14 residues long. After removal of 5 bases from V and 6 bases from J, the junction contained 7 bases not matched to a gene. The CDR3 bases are TGTGCCAGCAGCCAACCGGGAGGATCCAATGAGCAGTTCTTC. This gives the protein CASSQPGGSNEQFF.

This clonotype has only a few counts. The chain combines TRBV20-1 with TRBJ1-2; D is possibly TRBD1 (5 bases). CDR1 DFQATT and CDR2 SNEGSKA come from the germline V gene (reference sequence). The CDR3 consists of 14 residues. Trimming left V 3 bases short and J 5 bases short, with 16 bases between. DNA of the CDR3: TGCAGTGCTAGTGAGCCTGGGGCGGGGTATGGCTACACCTTC. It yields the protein CSASEPGAGYGYTF.

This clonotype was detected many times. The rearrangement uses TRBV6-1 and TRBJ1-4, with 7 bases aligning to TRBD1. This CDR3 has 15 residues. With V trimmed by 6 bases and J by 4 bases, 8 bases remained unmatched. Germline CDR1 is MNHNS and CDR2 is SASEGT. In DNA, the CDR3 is TGTGCCAGCAGGCCGCCCGGGACAGTTAATGAAAAACTGTTTTTT. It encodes CASRPPGTVNEKLFF.

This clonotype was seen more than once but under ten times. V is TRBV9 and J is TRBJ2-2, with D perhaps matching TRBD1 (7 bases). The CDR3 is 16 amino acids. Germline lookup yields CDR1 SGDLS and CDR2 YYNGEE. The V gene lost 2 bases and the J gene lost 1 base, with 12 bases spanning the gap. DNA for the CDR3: TGTGCCAGCAGCGTTGGGGGGACAGTGAACACCGGGGAGCTGTTTTTT. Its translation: CASSVGGTVNTGELFF. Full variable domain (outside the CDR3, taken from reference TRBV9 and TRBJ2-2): DSGVTQTPKHLITATGQRVTLRCSPRSGDLSVYWYQQSLDQGLQFLIQYYNGEERAKGNILERFSAQQFPDLHSELNLSSLELGDSALYFCASSVGGTVNTGELFFGEGSRLTVL.

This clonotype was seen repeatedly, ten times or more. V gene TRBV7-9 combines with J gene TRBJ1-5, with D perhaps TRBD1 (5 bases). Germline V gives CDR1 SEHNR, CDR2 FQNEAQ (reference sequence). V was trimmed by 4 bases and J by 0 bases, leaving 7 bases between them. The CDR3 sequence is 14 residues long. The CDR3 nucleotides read TGTGCCAGCAGCTGGCAGGGTAGCAATCAGCCCCAGCATTTT. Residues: CASSWQGSNQPQHF.

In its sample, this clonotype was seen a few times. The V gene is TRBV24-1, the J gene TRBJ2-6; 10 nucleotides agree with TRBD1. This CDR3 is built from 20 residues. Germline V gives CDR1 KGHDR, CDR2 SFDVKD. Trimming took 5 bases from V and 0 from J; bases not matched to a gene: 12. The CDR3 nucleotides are TGTGCCACCAGTGGCTCTGCCGGGACAGGGGTAATCTCTGGGGCCAACGTCCTGACTTTC. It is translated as CATSGSAGTGVISGANVLTF.

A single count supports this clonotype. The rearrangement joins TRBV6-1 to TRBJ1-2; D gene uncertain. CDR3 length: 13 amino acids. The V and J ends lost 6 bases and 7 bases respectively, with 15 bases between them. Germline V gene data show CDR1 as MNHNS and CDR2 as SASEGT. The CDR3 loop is CASRVTVQGGYTF. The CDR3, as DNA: TGTGCCAGCAGAGTAACCGTTCAAGGTGGCTACACCTTC.

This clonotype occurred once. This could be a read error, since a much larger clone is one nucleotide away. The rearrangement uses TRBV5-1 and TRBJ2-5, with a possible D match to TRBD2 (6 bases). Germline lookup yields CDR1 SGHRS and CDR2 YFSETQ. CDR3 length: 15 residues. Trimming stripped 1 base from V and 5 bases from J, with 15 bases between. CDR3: CASSLSGGFGETQYF. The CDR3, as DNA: TGCGCCAGCAGCTTGTCCGGAGGGTTTGGCGAGACCCAGTACTTC.

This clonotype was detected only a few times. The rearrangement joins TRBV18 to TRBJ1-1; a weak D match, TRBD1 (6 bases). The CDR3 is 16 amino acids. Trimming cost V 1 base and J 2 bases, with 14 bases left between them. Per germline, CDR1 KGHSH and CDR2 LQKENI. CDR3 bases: TGTGCCAGCTCACCACGGCAGGGGACGGGTAACACTGAAGCTTTCTTT. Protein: CASSPRQGTGNTEAFF.

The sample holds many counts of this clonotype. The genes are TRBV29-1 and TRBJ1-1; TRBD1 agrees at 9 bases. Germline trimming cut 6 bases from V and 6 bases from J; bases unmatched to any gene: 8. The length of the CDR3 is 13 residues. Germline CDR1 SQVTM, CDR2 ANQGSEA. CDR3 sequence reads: CSVRMDRGSEAFF. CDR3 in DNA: TGCAGCGTACGAATGGACAGGGGATCTGAAGCTTTCTTT.

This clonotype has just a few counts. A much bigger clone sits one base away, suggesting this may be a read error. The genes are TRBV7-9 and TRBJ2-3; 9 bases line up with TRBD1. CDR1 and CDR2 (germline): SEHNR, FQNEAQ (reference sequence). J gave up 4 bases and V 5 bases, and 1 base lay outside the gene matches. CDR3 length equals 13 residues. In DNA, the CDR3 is TGTGCCAGCAGCCGACAGGGGGCAGATACGCAGTATTTT. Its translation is CASSRQGADTQYF.